One and the same sample provided the 6 T cell receptor beta chains below, sequenced in a study of blood T cell repertoires in COVID-19. Libraries were prepared by immunoSEQ multiplex PCR; TCRdb keeps only in-frame clonotypes and omits some of them. Counted here are about 200,000 clones, 75% to 90% occurring once; the ten biggest clones make up approximately 8%. Sequenced sample: peripheral blood. Receptors originate from a woman older than 75 with COVID-19, enrolled during active disease.

To note about this clone: The junction shows a germline mismatch at one end, possibly a read error. The chain carries TRBV11-2 and TRBJ2-2, with a weak D call TRBD2 (6 bases). The germline CDR1 and CDR2 sequences are SGHAT and FQNNGV. This CDR3 has 16 amino acids. The CDR3 reads CASSLGGLANTGELFF. The CDR3 DNA follows: TGTGCCAGCAGCTTAGGTGGCCTAGCGAATACCGGGGAGCTGTTTTTT.

The genes are TRBV19 and TRBJ2-3; 9 bases fit TRBD1. Losses at the gene ends were 4 bases for V and 4 bases for J; bases not matched to a gene: 6. This CDR3 region has 15 residues. Per germline, CDR1 LNHDA and CDR2 SQIVND (reference sequence). Here the CDR3 reads CASSNPGQGSDTQYF. In nucleotides, the CDR3 is TGTGCCAGTAGTAACCCGGGACAGGGATCAGATACGCAGTATTTT.

The chain couples TRBV4-1 to TRBJ1-2; D possibly corresponds to TRBD1 (6 bases). The CDR3 totals 13 residues. Germline V CDR1 and CDR2: MGHRA, YSYEKL. Trimming removed 0 bases at V and 8 bases at J, with 10 bases between. The CDR3 nucleotides are TGCGCCAGCAGCCAAGAGCGGACAGAAGGCTACACCTTC. As protein: CASSQERTEGYTF.

The V call is TRBV3-1 (or the pseudogene TRBV3-2), the J call TRBJ2-2; 7 positions agree with TRBD1. This CDR3 has 14 residues. J gave up 4 bases and V 6 bases, and 5 bases lay outside the gene matches. The germline V gene encodes CDR1 LGHDT and CDR2 YNNKEL (reference sequence). CDR3 nucleotides: TGTGCCAGCAGTCTCACAGGGGTCACCGGGGAGCTGTTTTTT. This codes for CASSLTGVTGELFF.

The J gene is TRBJ1-5, the V gene TRBV28; D uncertain. Trimming took 3 bases from V and 0 from J, leaving 9 bases between them. CDR3 length: 15 amino acids. Germline V gene data show CDR1 as MDHEN and CDR2 as SYDVKM. Here the CDR3 DNA reads TGTGCCAGCAGTTTCGGAGGCTATAGCAATCAGCCCCAGCATTTT. Its protein is CASSFGGYSNQPQHF.

The chain has TRBV11-2 and TRBJ1-1, with 10 nucleotides matching TRBD1. Trimming at V came to 5 bases and at J to 1 base, leaving 10 bases not matched to a gene. The CDR3 has 17 amino acids. The V gene's germline CDR1 is SGHAT and CDR2 FQNNGV. The CDR3 DNA follows: TGTGCCAGCAGCCCGCGGGACAGGGGTTTGGGGAACACTGAAGCTTTCTTT. Protein product: CASSPRDRGLGNTEAFF.